This is a list of T cell receptor beta chains from one sample in a study of T-cell memory formation after mild COVID-19. TCRdb ran MiXCR on the 5' RACE reads and lists one entry per CDR3 protein. The sample contains 300,000 or so distinct CDR3 sequences, around 15% of which appear only once. The sequenced sample was PBMCs or a T cell subset sorted from them (not recorded which). Receptors were obtained from a man between 18 and 35 years old who had mild COVID-19 (a few samples of this study predate the infection). Cell type and time point are not known. The conserved cysteine and the conserved F or W are not part of the CDR3 here.

v_call	j_call	cdr3_aa
TRBV27	TRBJ1-2	ASSSGDSHSNYGYT
TRBV5-6	TRBJ2-3	ASSLGRQARGDTQY
TRBV4-2	TRBJ2-1	ASSPLSGGAWNEQF
TRBV7-6	TRBJ1-1	ASTRGQGEENTEAF
TRBV7-8	TRBJ1-4	ASSLTGDREKLF
TRBV5-5	TRBJ1-5	ASSPGPVQPQH
TRBV5-1	TRBJ2-3	ASSFGQDADTQY
TRBV28	TRBJ1-1	ASVLQGATEAF
TRBV20-1	TRBJ2-5	SASGGEETQY
TRBV10-3	TRBJ2-3	AISESEGLAGKSTDTQY
TRBV19	TRBJ1-4	ASSPAWGATNEKLF
TRBV27	TRBJ2-7	ASSSPGQSYEQY